This TCR beta chain was sequenced during a study of CXCR3-negative and CXCR3-positive naive CD8 T cells (dated by TCRdb to between 2018 and 2020). Looking at the study overall: In total, about 135 million TRB reads were obtained, corresponding to roughly 1.5 +/- 0.3 million reads per library. Data from about 12 donors, pooled across two independent experiments, went into the diversity and physicochemical repertoire analyses. TRBV-TRBJ cluster analysis included naive subsets from about 5 donors and memory cells from 3 donors. What the study reported, not specific to this receptor: Comparably high repertoire diversity was found in both naive subsets, whereas much lower repertoire diversity was found in memory CD8+ T cells. Similar TRBV-TRBJ usage was shown by naive CXCR3-negative and CXCR3-positive cells from the same donor, whereas distinct patterns were shown by memory cells. Because surface CD5, which is linked to self-reactivity in mice, was comparable between the naive subsets, TCR interaction strength was also inferred from TRB CDR3 physicochemical properties. TRB CDR3s from CXCR3-positive naive cells showed higher hydrophobicity (lower Kidera factor 4), lower energy, and higher strength and volume indices than CXCR3-negative naive cells. Freshly isolated PBMCs were used for most assays because CXCR3 expression partially decreased after cryopreservation.

Remarks on this clonotype: The antigen it binds to is not known.

TCRdb names NextSeq 550 as the instrument used. The Human TCR Profiling Kit (MiLaboratory) was used to prepare UMI-labeled 5' RACE TRB cDNA libraries. The full amount of extracted RNA was used for cDNA synthesis, and the full amount of resulting cDNA was used for PCR amplification. The libraries were made side by side, with each library going through the same number of PCR cycles. Regarding the original processing steps: MIGEC and MiXCR extracted about 53,000 +/- 10,000 unique UMI-labeled TRB cDNA molecules per library, requiring at least two reads per UMI. On average, about 40,000 +/- 10,000 functional in-frame TRB CDR3 nucleotide clonotypes lacking stop codons were found per library. After downsampling to 5000 UMI-labeled TRB molecules per sample, diversity metrics, including normalized Shannon-Wiener and Chao1, were computed in VDJtools. Clonotype-size-weighted physicochemical properties of the central five CDR3 residues (interaction energy, strength, volume and Kidera factor 4) were computed in VDJtools. With the reads reprocessed by TCRdb, a single entry stands for each CDR3 protein sequence and no DNA is reported. These V and J calls originate from TCRdb's pipeline instead of the authors' own analysis. The sample's own table lists fewer than 140,000 distinct CDR3 sequences. Clones ranked in the top ten supply roughly 0.4% of the sample.

Each CD8+ T cell subset was flow-sorted in triplicate, with approximately 300,000 cells per subset placed directly into RLT lysis buffer. To exclude memory contaminants, naive CD8+ T cells were stringently defined as CD45RO-CCR7+CD27+CD95-. Standard density gradient centrifugation was used to isolate peripheral blood mononuclear cells from buffy coats. Naive CXCR3-negative and CXCR3-positive CD8+ T cells were flow-sorted on a FACSAria III. An RNeasy Mini Kit was used to extract total RNA from the sorted cells. Sequences SGDLS (CDR1) and YYNGEE (CDR2) are obtained from the germline V gene. The cysteine opens and the phenylalanine closes a CDR3 of 14 amino acids. Nucleotide data are not available.

The TCR was taken from a human donor in good health. Some clones in this sample may be carry-over from other donors' samples. The chain uses TRBV9 and TRBJ2-3; the TCRdb call, TRBD2, lacks DNA for checking. The sequenced sample consisted of naive CXCR3+ CD8+ T cells from blood. Explained via the paper, the cell subset or site label denotes: CD45RO-CCR7+CD27+CD95- naive CD8+ T cells expressing CXCR3 (TNR3+). CDR3 loop: CASSVEGSTDTQYF. Reference TRBV9 and TRBJ2-3 proteins supply the regions before and after the CDR3; the full variable domain is: DSGVTQTPKHLITATGQRVTLRCSPRSGDLSVYWYQQSLDQGLQFLIQYYNGEERAKGNILERFSAQQFPDLHSELNLSSLELGDSALYFCASSVEGSTDTQYFGPGTRLTVL.